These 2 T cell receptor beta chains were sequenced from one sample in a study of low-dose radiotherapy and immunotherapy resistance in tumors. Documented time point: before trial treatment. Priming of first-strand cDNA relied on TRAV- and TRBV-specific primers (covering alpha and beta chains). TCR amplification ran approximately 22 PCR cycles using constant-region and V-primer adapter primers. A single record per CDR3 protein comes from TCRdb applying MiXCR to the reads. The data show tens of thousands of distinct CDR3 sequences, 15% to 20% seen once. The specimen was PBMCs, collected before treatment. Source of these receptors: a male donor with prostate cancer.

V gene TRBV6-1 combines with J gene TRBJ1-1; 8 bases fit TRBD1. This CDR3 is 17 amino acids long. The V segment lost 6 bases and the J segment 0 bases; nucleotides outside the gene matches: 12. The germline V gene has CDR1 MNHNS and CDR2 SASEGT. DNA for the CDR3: TGTGCCAGCAGGACCCGGACAGGGAGAAGCATGAACACTGAAGCTTTCTTT. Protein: CASRTRTGRSMNTEAFF.

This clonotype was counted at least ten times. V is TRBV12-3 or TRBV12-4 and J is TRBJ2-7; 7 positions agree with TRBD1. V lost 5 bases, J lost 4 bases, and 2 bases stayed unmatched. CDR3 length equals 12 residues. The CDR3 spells CASSLQGYEQYF. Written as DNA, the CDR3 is TGTGCCAGCAGTCTACAGGGGTACGAGCAGTACTTC.